This T cell receptor (beta chain) derives from a study of breast tumors, draining lymph nodes, adjacent tissues. Breast cancer patients provided tissue from their axillary draining lymph nodes. TCRdb reprocessed the multiplex PCR reads via MiXCR and lists one record per CDR3 protein. The sample records about 230,000 distinct CDR3 sequences, roughly 30% being singletons. V lost 2 bases and J lost 11, with 16 bases in between. This CDR3 contains 13 residues. Germline V gives CDR1 DFQATT, CDR2 SNEGSKA (reference sequence). The sample consisted of axillary lymph node tissue. This TCR came from a female donor with breast cancer. Some clones in this sample may be carry-over from other donors' samples. The chain combines TRBV20-1 with TRBJ1-5; D is possibly TRBD1 (5 bases). CDR3: CSARWDGSETQHF. CDR3 DNA sequence: TGCAGTGCTAGATGGGACGGGAGTGAGACCCAGCATTTT.